This T cell receptor (beta chain) appears in the sequencing data of a study of identical twins. A universal primer site was created by template switching, with the cDNA bearing unique molecular identifiers. TCRdb fed the 5' RACE reads into MiXCR, producing one record per CDR3 protein. There are fewer than 550,000 distinct CDR3 sequences in the sample; roughly 15% occur only once, and roughly 0.44% lies in the top ten. This clonotype appeared a few times. Its antigen is unidentified. Study observations and caveats: Twin-shared out-of-frame alpha sequences were enriched for low generation probability.

After removal of 0 bases from V and 2 bases from J, the junction contained 7 bases not matched to a gene. The CDR3 is made up of 16 amino acids. The germline V gene has CDR1 LGHNA and CDR2 YNFKEQ. The data also belong to a second study, concerning yellow fever vaccine responses in identical twins. That investigation notes: Convergence reportedly seemed to mark part of the twins' vaccine T cell response, with personalization marking the rest.

The clonotype was recovered from a woman aged 18 to 35 in good health. The V call is TRBV4-2, the J call TRBJ2-7, with 7 bases lining up with TRBD2. The material sequenced was CD4+ T cells sorted from blood. CDR3 residues: CASSQDSSGAAYEQYF. CDR3 DNA sequence: TGTGCCAGCAGCCAAGATTCCAGCGGGGCCGCCTACGAGCAGTACTTC.